In its sample, the clone carrying this T cell receptor beta chain was seen once. Its antigen is as yet unknown. V was pared by 1 base and J by 4 bases, with 20 bases between. Germline V gene lookup returns CDR1 SGHRS and CDR2 YFSETQ. The CDR3 spans 17 residues. This entry is derived from a study of cytomegalovirus exposure and HLA in healthy donors. Study conclusions and caveats: The study recorded 150 to 200 TCR beta chains that were cytomegalovirus-associated. Across donors, most TCRs were seen rarely, yet some public ones were widespread.

It was with 60 Vbeta and 13 Jbeta primers that the PCR ran. Profiled with immunoSEQ multiplex PCR; TCRdb holds only in-frame clones, not every one. Of about 120,000 clones in the sample, roughly 76% are singletons; the top ten hold about 12%. The rearrangement uses TRBV5-1 and TRBJ1-1, with a tentative D call TRBD1 (5 bases). The sample consisted of PBMCs. The sequence came from a woman aged 40 to 50 in good health and CMV-seropositive. This CDR3 reads CASSLTRTPERSTEAFF. CDR3 in DNA: TGCGCCAGCAGCTTGACGAGGACACCGGAACGGAGCACTGAAGCTTTCTTT. Full variable domain (remainder filled in from reference TRBV5-1 and TRBJ1-1): KAGVTQTPRYLIKTRGQQVTLSCSPISGHRSVSWYQQTPGQGLQFLFEYFSETQRNKGNFPGRFSGRQFSNSRSEMNVSTLELGDSALYLCASSLTRTPERSTEAFFGQGTRLTVV.